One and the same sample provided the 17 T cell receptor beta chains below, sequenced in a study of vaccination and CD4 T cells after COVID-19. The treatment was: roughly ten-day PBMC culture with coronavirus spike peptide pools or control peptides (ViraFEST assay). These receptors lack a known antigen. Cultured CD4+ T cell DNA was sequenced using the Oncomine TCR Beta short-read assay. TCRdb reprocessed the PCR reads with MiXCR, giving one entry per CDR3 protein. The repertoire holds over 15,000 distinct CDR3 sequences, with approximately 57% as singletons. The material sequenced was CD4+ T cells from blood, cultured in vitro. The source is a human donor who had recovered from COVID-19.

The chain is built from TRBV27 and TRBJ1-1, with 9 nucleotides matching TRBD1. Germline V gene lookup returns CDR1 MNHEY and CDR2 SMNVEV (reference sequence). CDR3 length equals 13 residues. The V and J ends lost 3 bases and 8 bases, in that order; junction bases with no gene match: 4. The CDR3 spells CASSFGQGREAFF. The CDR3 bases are TGTGCCAGCAGTTTTGGACAGGGGAGGGAAGCTTTCTTT.

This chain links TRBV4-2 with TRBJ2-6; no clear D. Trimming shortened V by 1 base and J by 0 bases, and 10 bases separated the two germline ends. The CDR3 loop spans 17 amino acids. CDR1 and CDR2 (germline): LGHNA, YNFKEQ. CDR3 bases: TGTGCCAGCAGCCAAGGGGCGGTTAACTCTGGGGCCAACGTCCTGACTTTC. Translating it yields CASSQGAVNSGANVLTF.

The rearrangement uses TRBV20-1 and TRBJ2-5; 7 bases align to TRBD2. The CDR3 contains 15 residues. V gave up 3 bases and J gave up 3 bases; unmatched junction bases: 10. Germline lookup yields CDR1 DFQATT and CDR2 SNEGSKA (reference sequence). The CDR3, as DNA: TGCAGTGCTAGCACCAGCGGGGCCAAAAAAGAGACCCAGTACTTC. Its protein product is CSASTSGAKKETQYF.

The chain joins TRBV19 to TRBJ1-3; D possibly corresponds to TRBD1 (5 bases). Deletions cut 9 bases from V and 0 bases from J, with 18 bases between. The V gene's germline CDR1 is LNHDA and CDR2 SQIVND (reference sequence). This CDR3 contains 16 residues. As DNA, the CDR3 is TGTGCCAGCGCCCTGAGGGGCCTGCACTCTGGAAACACCATATATTTT. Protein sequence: CASALRGLHSGNTIYF.

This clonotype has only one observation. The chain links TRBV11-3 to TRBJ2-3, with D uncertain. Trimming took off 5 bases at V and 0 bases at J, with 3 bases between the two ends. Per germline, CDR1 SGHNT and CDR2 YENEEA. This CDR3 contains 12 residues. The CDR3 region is CASSPSTDTQYF. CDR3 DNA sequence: TGTGCCAGCAGCCCTAGCACAGATACGCAGTATTTT.

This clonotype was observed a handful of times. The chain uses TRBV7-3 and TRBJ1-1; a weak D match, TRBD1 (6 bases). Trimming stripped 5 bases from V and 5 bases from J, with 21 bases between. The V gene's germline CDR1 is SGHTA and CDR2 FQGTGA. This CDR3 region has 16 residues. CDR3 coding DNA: TGTGCCAGCAGCCCCGACGTCCCCCCAGGGGAGACTGAAGCTTTCTTT. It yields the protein CASSPDVPPGETEAFF.

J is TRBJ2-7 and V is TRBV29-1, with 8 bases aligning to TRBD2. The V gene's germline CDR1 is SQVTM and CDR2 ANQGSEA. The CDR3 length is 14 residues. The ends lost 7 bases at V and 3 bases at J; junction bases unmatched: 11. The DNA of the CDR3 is TGCAGCGCAAAGAAAGCGGGAGCACTCTACGAGCAGTACTTC. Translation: CSAKKAGALYEQYF.

The CDR3 coding sequence is TGCAGTGCTGGTGGGAGCGGGACTAACTATGGCTACACCTTC. Amino acids: CSAGGSGTNYGYTF. The V call is TRBV20-1, the J call TRBJ1-2; D not certain. Trimming removed 5 bases at V and 0 bases at J, with 13 bases between. The CDR3 sequence is 14 residues long. From germline, CDR1 is DFQATT and CDR2 SNEGSKA (reference sequence).

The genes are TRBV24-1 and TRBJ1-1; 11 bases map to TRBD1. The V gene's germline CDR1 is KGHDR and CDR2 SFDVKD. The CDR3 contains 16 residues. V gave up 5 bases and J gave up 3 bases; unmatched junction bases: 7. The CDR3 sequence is CATSGAPGQGDTEAFF. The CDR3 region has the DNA TGTGCCACCAGTGGTGCCCCGGGACAGGGGGACACTGAAGCTTTCTTT.

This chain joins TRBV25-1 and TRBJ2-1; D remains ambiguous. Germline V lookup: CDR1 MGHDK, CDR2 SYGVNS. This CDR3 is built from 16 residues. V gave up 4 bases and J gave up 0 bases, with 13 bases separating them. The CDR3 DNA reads TGTGCCAGCAGTGGCTCGTTACCCAGCTCCTACAATGAGCAGTTCTTC. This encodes CASSGSLPSSYNEQFF.

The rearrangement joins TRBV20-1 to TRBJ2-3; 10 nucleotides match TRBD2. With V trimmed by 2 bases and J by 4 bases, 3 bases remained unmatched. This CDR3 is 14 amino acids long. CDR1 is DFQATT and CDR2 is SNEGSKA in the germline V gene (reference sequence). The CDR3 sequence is CSARHGLAADTQYF. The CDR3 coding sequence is TGCAGTGCTAGACATGGACTAGCGGCAGATACGCAGTATTTT.

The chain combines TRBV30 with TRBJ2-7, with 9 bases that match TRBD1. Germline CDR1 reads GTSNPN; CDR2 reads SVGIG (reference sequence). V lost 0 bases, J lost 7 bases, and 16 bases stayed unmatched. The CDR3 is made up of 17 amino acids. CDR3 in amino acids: CAWSVYYRGPTGGEQYF. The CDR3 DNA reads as TGTGCCTGGAGTGTATATTACAGGGGGCCGACCGGGGGGGAGCAGTACTTC.

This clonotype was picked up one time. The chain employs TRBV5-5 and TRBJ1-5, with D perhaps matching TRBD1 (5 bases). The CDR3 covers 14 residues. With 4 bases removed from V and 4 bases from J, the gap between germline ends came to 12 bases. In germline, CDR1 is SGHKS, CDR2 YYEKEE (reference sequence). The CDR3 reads CASSMTARNQPQHF. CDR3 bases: TGTGCCAGCAGCATGACAGCCCGGAATCAGCCCCAGCATTTT. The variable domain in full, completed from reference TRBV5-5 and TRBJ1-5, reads DAGVTQSPTHLIKTRGQQVTLRCSPISGHKSVSWYQQVLGQGPQFIFQYYEKEERGRGNFPDRFSARQFPNYSSELNVNALLLGDSALYLCASSMTARNQPQHFGDGTRLSIL.

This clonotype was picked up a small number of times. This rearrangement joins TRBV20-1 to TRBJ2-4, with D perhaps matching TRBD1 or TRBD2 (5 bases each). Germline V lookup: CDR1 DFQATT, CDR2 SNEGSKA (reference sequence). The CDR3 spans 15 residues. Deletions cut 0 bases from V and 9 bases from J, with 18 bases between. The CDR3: CSARDRALGTGIQYF. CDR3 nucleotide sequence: TGCAGTGCTAGAGATAGGGCCTTGGGGACGGGCATTCAGTACTTC.

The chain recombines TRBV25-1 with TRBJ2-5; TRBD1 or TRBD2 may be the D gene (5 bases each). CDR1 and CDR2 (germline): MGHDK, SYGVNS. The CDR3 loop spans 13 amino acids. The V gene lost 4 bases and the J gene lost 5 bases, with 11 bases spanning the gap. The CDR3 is CASSVSGPETQYF. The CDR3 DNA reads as TGTGCCAGCAGTGTTTCGGGACCTGAGACCCAGTACTTC.

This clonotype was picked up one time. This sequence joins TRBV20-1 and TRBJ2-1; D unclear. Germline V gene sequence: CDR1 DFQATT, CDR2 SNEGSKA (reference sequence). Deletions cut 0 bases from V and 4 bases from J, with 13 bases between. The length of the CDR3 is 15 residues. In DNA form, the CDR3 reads TGCAGTGCTAGAGATCGAGGCGGCCCTTACAATGAGCAGTTCTTC. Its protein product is CSARDRGGPYNEQFF.

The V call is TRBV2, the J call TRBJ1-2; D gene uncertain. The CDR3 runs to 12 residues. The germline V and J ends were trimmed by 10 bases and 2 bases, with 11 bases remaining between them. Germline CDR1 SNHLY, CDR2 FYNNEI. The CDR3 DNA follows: TGTGCCACCCCAAGGGCCAACTATGGCTACACCTTC. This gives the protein CATPRANYGYTF.